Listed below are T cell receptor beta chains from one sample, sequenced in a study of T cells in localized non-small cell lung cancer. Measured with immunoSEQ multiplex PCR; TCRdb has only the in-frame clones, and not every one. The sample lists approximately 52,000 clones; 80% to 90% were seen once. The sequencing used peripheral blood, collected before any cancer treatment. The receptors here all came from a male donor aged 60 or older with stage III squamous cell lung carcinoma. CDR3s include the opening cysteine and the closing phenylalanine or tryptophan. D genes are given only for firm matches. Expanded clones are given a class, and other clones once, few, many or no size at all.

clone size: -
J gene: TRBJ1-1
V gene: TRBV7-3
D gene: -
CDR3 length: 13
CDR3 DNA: TGTGCCAGCAGCACCAGCCCGAACACTGAAGCTTTCTTT
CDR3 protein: CASSTSPNTEAFF

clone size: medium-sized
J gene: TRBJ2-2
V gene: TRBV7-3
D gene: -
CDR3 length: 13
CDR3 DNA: TGTGCCAGCAGCTTAACAAACACCGGGGAGCTGTTTTTT
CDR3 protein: CASSLTNTGELFF

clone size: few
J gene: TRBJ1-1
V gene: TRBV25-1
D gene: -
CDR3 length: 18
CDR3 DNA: TGTGCCAGCAGTGAACGAGCGGGGGTGCGGGATCGGAACACTGAAGCTTTCTTT
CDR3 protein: CASSERAGVRDRNTEAFF

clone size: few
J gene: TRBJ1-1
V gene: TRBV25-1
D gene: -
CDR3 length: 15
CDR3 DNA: TGTGCCAGCAGTGATTTCGGACGGGAGAACACTGAAGCTTTCTTT
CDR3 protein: CASSDFGRENTEAFF

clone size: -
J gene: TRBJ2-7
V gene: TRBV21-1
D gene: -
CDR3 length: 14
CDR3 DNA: TGTGCCAGCAGGCTGGGGACAGACTCCTACGAGCAGTACTTC
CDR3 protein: CASRLGTDSYEQYF

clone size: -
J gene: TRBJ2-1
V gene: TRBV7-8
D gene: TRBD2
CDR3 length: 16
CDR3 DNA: TGTGCCAGCAGCTTATCGTTAGCGGGGGCTCTCAATGAGCAGTTCTTC
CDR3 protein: CASSLSLAGALNEQFF

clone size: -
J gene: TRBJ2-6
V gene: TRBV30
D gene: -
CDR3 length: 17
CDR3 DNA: TGTGCCTGGAGTCAGGTGGGCAGGGGCTCTGGGGCCAACGTCCTGACTTTC
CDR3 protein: CAWSQVGRGSGANVLTF

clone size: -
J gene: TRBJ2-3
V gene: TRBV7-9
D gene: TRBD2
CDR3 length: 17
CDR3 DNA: TGTGCCAGCAGCCAACCCGGGGGGGCCTGGCAATCGGCTACGCAGTATTTT
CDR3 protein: CASSQPGGAWQSATQYF

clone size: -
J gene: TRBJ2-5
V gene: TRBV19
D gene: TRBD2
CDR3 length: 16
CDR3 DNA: TGTGCCAGTAGTTCCCCGGGACTAGCGGGCCAAGAGACCCAGTACTTC
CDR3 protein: CASSSPGLAGQETQYF

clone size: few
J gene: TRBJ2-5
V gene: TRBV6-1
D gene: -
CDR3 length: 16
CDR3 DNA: TGTGCCAGCAGTGAAGCAGTCAGGGATTTACGAGAGACCCAGTACTTC
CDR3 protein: CASSEAVRDLRETQYF

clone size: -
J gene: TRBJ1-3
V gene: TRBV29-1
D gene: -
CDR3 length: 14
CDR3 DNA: TGCAGCGTTGCGGTCCAGGGTAAAGGAAACACCATATATTTT
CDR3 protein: CSVAVQGKGNTIYF

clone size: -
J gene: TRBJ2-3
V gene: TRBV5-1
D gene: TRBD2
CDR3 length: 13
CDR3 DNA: TGCGCCAGCAGCTTGCCTAGCGGAGATACGCAGTATTTT
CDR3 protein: CASSLPSGDTQYF

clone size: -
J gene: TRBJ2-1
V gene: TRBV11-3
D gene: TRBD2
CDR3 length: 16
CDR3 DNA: TGTGCCAGCAGCTCCTCAACTAGCGGGATAAGCTATGAGCAGTTCTTC
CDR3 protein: CASSSSTSGISYEQFF

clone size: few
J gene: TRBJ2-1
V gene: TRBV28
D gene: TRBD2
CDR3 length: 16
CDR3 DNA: TGTGCCAGCAGCCACCGACTAGCGGGGGGGCGGAATGAGCAGTTCTTC
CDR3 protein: CASSHRLAGGRNEQFF

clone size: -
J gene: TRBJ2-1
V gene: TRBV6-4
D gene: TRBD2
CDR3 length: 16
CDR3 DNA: TGTGCCAGCAGTCCCGGGACTAGCGGGAGGGGGCGTGAGCAGTTCTTC
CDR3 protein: CASSPGTSGRGREQFF

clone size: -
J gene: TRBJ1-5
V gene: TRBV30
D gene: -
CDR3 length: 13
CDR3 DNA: TGTGCCTGGGGGCATGGGTTCAATCAGCCCCAGCATTTT
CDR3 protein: CAWGHGFNQPQHF

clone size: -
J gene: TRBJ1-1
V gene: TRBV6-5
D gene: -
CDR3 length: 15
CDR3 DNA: TGTGCCAGCAGTTTTACAGGGTTGGCAAACACTGAAGCTTTCTTT
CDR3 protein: CASSFTGLANTEAFF

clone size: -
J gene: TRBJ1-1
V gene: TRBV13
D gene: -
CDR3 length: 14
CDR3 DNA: TGTGCCAGCAGCTTTAAGGGTTGGAACACTGAAGCTTTCTTT
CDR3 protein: CASSFKGWNTEAFF

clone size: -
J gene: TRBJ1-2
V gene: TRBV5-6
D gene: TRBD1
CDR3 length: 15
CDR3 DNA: TGTGCCAGCAGCCCCGTGGACAGGGGGCTTAATGGCTACACCTTC
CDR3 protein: CASSPVDRGLNGYTF

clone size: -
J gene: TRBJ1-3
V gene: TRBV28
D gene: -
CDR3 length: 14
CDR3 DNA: TGTGCCAGCAGTTTTCACGGCTCTGGAAACACCATATATTTT
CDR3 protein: CASSFHGSGNTIYF